The sequence of this T cell receptor beta chain was determined in a study of blood T cell repertoires in COVID-19. Germline V CDR1 and CDR2: LNHNV, YYDKDF (reference sequence). This CDR3 is built from 15 residues. Trimming cost V 0 bases and J 4 bases, with 12 bases left between them. Here immunoSEQ multiplex PCR was the method, and the copy in TCRdb shows in-frame clones only, minus some. The top ten clones hold 6.8% of a sample with 220,000 or so clones, 84% of them seen once. Those who participated ranged in age from roughly 18 to 100 years and resided in about two dozen US areas. Sample: PBMCs or T cells enriched from blood (not recorded which). This chain links TRBV15 with TRBJ1-1; possible D gene TRBD1, 5 bases. The source is a woman aged 40 to 55 who had recovered from COVID-19. CDR3 coding DNA: TGTGCCACCAGCAGAGACCGGGGGATAGGCACTGAAGCTTTCTTT. The encoded protein is CATSRDRGIGTEAFF.